This TCR beta chain came from a study of CXCR3-negative and CXCR3-positive naive CD8 T cells. Study observations and caveats: TRBV-TRBJ usage matched between naive CXCR3-negative and CXCR3-positive cells but not between memory cells. More hydrophobic TRB CDR3s were found in CXCR3-positive naive cells than in CXCR3-negative naive cells. Whereas both naive subsets had comparably high diversity, memory CD8+ cells had much lower diversity. Naive subsets showed comparable surface CD5, and TCR interaction strength was also inferred from TRB CDR3 physicochemistry.

The CDR3 has 14 amino acids. TRB cDNA libraries were made by UMI-labeled 5' RACE. Following a re-call of the 5' RACE reads, TCRdb has one entry per CDR3 protein and lacks DNA. The sample holds 130,000 to 150,000 distinct CDR3 sequences. A CD45RO-CCR7+CD27+CD95- profile was what naive CD8+ T cells displayed. Points on this clonotype: Its antigen remains unknown.

Sequenced: naive CXCR3+ CD8+ T cells from blood. Subset given: CD45RO-CCR7+CD27+CD95- naive CD8+ T cells expressing CXCR3 (TNR3+). This chain connects TRBV12-3 or TRBV12-4 to TRBJ2-3; as DNA is missing, the TRBD1 call by TCRdb cannot be tested. The source of this sequence is a human donor in good health. Some clones in this sample may be carry-over from other donors' samples. CDR3 loop: CASSLVTGLDTQYF.